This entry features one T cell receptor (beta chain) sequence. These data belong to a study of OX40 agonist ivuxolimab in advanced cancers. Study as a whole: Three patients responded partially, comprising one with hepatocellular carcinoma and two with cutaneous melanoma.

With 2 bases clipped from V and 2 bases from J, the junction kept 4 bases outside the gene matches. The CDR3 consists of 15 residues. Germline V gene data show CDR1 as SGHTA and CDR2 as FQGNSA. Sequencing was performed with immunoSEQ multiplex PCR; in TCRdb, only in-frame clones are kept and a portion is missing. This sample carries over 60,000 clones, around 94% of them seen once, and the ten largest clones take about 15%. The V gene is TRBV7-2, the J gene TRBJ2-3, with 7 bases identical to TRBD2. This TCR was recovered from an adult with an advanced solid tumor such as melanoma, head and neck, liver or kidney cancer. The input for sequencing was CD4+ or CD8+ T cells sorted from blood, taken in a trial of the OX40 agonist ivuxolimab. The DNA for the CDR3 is TGTGCCAGCAGCTTAAAAGCGGGGTACACAGATACGCAGTATTTT. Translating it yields CASSLKAGYTDTQYF.